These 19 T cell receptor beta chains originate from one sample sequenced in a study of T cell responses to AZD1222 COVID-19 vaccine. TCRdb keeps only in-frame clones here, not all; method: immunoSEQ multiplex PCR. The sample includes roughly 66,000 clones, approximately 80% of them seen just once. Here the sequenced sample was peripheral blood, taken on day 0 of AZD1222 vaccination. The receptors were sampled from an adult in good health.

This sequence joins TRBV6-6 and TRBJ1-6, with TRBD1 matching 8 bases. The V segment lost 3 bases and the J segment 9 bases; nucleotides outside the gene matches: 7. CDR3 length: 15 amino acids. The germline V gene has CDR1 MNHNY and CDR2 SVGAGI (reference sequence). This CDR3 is CASSYSPGGGSPLHF. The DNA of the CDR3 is TGTGCCAGCAGTTATTCTCCAGGGGGCGGTTCACCCCTCCACTTT.

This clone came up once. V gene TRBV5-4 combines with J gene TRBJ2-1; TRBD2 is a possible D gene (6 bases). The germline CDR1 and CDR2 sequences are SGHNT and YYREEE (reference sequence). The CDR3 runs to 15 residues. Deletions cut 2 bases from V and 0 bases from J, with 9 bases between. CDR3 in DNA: TGTGCCAGCAGCTTCGGGGGTAGCTCCTACAATGAGCAGTTCTTC. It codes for CASSFGGSSYNEQFF.

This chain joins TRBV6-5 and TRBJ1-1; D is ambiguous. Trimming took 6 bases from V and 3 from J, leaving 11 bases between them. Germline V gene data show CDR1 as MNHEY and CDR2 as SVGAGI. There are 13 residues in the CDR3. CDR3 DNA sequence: TGTGCCAGCAGAGACGGAAAAGACACTGAAGCTTTCTTT. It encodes CASRDGKDTEAFF.

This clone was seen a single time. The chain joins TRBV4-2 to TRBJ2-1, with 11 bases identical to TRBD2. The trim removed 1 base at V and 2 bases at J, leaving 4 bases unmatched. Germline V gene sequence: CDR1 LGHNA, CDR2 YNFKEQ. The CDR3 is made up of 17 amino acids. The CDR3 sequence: CASSQVNSGGAYNEQFF. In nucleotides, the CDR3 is TGTGCCAGCAGCCAAGTTAATAGCGGGGGGGCCTACAATGAGCAGTTCTTC.

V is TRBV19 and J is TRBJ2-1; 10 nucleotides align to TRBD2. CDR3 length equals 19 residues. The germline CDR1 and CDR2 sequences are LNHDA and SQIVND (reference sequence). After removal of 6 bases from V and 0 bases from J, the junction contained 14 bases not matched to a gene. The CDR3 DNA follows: TGTGCCAGTAGCATACATAGCGGGGGGTTTTTCAGCTCCTACAATGAGCAGTTCTTC. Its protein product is CASSIHSGGFFSSYNEQFF.

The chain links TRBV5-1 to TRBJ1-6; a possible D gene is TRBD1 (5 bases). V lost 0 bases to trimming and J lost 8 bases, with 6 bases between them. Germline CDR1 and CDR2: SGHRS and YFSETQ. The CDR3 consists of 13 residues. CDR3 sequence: CASSLAGYSPLHF. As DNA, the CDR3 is TGCGCCAGCAGCTTGGCAGGGTATTCACCCCTCCACTTT.

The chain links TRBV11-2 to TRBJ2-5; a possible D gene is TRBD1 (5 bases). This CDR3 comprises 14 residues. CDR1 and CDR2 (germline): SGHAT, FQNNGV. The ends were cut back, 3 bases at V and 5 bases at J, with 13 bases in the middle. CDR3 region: CASSLGLGMETQYF. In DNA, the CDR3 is TGTGCCAGCAGCTTGGGGCTGGGCATGGAGACCCAGTACTTC.

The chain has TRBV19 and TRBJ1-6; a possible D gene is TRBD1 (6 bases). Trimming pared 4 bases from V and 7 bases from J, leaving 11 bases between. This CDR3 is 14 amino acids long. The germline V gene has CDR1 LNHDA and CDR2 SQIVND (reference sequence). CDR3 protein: CASSRQGKNSPLHF. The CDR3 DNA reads TGTGCCAGTAGTAGGCAGGGGAAAAATTCACCCCTCCACTTT.

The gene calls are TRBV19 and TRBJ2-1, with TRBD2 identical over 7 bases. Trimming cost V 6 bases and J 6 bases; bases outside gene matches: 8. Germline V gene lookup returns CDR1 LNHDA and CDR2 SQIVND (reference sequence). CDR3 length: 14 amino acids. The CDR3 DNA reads TGTGCCAGTAGGCTAGCGGACCCTTCCAATGAGCAGTTCTTC. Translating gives CASRLADPSNEQFF. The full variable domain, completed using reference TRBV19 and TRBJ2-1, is DGGITQSPKYLFRKEGQNVTLSCEQNLNHDAMYWYRQDPGQGLRLIYYSQIVNDFQKGDIAEGYSVSREKKESFPLTVTSAQKNPTAFYLCASRLADPSNEQFFGPGTRLTVL.

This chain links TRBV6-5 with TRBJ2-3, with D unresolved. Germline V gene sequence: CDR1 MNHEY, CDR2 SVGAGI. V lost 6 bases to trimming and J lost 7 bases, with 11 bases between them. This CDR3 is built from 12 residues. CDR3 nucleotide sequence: TGTGCCAGCAGCTCACAACGAAATACGCAGTATTTT. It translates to CASSSQRNTQYF.

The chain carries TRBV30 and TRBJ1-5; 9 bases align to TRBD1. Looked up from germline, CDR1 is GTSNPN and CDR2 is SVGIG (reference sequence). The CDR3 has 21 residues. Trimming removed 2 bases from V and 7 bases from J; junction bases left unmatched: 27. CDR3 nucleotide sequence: TGTGCCTGGAGTCAGGGAACAGGGGGCCCCCTCGGGGGGGTAGTGGGACAGCCCCAGCATTTT. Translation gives CAWSQGTGGPLGGVVGQPQHF. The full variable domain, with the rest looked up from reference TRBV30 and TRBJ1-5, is SQTIHQWPATLVQPVGSPLSLECTVEGTSNPNLYWYRQAAGRGLQLLFYSVGIGQISSEVPQNLSASRPQDRQFILSSKKLLLSDSGFYLCAWSQGTGGPLGGVVGQPQHFGDGTRLSIL.

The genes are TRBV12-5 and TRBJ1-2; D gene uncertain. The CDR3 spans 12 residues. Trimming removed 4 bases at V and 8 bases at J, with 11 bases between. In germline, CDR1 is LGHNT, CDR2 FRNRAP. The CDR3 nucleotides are TGTGCTAGTGGTTCCCCCACGGGGGGCTACACCTTC. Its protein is CASGSPTGGYTF.

The CDR3 spells CASSLGGPVVDTQYF. DNA of the CDR3: TGTGCCAGCAGTTTAGGGGGGCCCGTGGTGGATACGCAGTATTTT. The rearrangement joins TRBV27 to TRBJ2-3; D possibly uses TRBD1 or TRBD2 (6 bases each). CDR1 is MNHEY, CDR2 SMNVEV, per germline (reference sequence). The V gene lost 2 bases and the J gene lost 6 bases, with 15 bases spanning the gap. This CDR3 contains 15 residues.

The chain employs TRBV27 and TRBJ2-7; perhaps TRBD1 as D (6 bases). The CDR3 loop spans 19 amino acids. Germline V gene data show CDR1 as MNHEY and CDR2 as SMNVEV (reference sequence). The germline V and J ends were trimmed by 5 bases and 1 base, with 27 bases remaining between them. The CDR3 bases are TGTGCCAGCAGTGTAGAGTACCGCTGGGCCCGACAGGAGTCCTACGAGCAGTACTTC. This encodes CASSVEYRWARQESYEQYF.

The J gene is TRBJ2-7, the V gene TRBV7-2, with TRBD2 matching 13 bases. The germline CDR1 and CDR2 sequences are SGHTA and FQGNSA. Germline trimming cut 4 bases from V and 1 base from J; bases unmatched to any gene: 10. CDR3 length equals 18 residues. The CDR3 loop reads CASSSTSGGSSRSYEQYF. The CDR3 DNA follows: TGTGCCAGCAGCTCGACTAGCGGGGGGAGCTCAAGATCCTACGAGCAGTACTTC.

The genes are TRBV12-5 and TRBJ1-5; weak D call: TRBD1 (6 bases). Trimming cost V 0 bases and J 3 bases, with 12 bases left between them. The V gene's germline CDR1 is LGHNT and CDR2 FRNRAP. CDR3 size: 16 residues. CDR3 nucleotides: TGTGCTAGTGGTTTGGTACTCGGGACAACCAATCAGCCCCAGCATTTT. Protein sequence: CASGLVLGTTNQPQHF.

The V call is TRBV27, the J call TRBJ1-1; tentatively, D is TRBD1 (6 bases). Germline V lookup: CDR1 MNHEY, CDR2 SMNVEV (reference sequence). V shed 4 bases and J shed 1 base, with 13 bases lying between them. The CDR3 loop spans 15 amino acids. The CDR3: CASSSPPDRNTEAFF. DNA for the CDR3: TGTGCCAGCAGTTCCCCCCCGGACAGGAACACTGAAGCTTTCTTT.

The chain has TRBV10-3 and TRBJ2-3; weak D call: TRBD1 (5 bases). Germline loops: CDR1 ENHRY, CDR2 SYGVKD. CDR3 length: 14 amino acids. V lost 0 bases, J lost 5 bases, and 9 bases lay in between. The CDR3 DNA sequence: TGTGCCATCAGTGAGTCGAAGGGGCTAGATACGCAGTATTTT. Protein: CAISESKGLDTQYF.

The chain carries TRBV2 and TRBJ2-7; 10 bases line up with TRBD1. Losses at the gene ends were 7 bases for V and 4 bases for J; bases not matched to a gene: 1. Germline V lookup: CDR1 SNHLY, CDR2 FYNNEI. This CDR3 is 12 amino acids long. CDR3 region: CASTGQGYEQYF. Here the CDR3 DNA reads TGTGCCAGCACGGGACAGGGGTACGAGCAGTACTTC.